The 30 T cell receptor beta chains in this list originate from one sample, sequenced in a study of T cells after yellow fever vaccination. TCRdb reprocessed the 5' RACE reads via MiXCR and lists one record per CDR3 protein. The sample consists of a few hundred thousand distinct CDR3 sequences, about 7.1% of them appearing once. The sequencing used CD4+ T cells sorted from PBMCs, collected 15 days after the yellow fever booster vaccination. The receptor set was obtained from a man younger than 45 who received the YFV17D yellow fever vaccine.

This clonotype was counted at least ten times. The chain combines TRBV6-5 with TRBJ2-1; D may be TRBD2 (5 bases). V shed 0 bases and J shed 4 bases, with 7 bases lying between them. The germline V gene encodes CDR1 MNHEY and CDR2 SVGAGI. This CDR3 has 14 residues. The CDR3 here is CASSYSRVYNEQFF. CDR3 nucleotide sequence: TGTGCCAGCAGTTACTCGAGGGTATACAATGAGCAGTTCTTC.

The chain links TRBV28 to TRBJ1-2; the D is unclear. This CDR3 has 13 residues. V dropped 1 base and J dropped 2 bases, with 5 bases sitting between them. Germline-derived CDR1 and CDR2 are MDHEN and SYDVKM. The CDR3 reads CASSLSENYGYTF. The CDR3 region has the DNA TGTGCCAGCAGTTTATCGGAGAACTATGGCTACACCTTC.

This clonotype was recorded at least ten times. The chain recombines TRBV20-1 with TRBJ2-5, with 7 nucleotides matching TRBD2. CDR3 length: 13 residues. The germline V gene encodes CDR1 DFQATT and CDR2 SNEGSKA (reference sequence). The V gene end was trimmed by 6 bases and the J gene end by 5 bases; junction bases not matched to a gene: 9. As DNA, the CDR3 is TGCAGTGCGGCAGCGGGAACCCCTGAGACCCAGTACTTC. Translated, it gives CSAAAGTPETQYF.

This clonotype turned up a few times. The chain couples TRBV18 to TRBJ1-2, with a possible D match to TRBD1 (5 bases). This CDR3 is built from 14 residues. Germline CDR1 is KGHSH and CDR2 is LQKENI. V dropped 6 bases and J dropped 4 bases, with 15 bases sitting between them. For the CDR3, the DNA is TGTGCCAGCTCCCCCGGGACGGATGCCTATGGCTACACCTTC. It encodes CASSPGTDAYGYTF.

Many counts were recorded for this clonotype. J is TRBJ2-5 and V is TRBV7-2; D is possibly TRBD2 (5 bases). Trimming removed 5 bases at V and 2 bases at J, with 12 bases between. The CDR3 is 14 residues long. Germline CDR1 reads SGHTA; CDR2 reads FQGNSA. The CDR3 coding sequence is TGTGCCAGCAGCCTTAGCTCGGGGCAAGAGACCCAGTACTTC. Translating gives CASSLSSGQETQYF. Full variable domain (missing parts from reference TRBV7-2 and TRBJ2-5): GAGVSQSPSNKVTEKGKDVELRCDPISGHTALYWYRQSLGQGLEFLIYFQGNSAPDKSGLPSDRFSAERTGGSVSTLTIQRTQQEDSAVYLCASSLSSGQETQYFGPGTRLLVL.

This clonotype was seen more than once but under ten times. The chain combines TRBV20-1 with TRBJ2-2; possibly TRBD2 for D (5 bases). Trimming removed 6 bases from V and 6 bases from J, with 20 bases in between. Germline assignment: CDR1 DFQATT and CDR2 SNEGSKA (reference sequence). The CDR3 extends over 15 amino acids. For the CDR3, the DNA is TGCAGTGCCCCACAGAGAGGAGGTCGTCCCGGGGAGCTGTTTTTT. It codes for CSAPQRGGRPGELFF.

This clonotype has just a few counts. The chain joins TRBV7-3 to TRBJ2-6; the D gene is possibly TRBD1 (5 bases). The CDR3 is made up of 18 amino acids. CDR1 and CDR2 (germline): SGHTA, FQGTGA. Deletions cut 1 base from V and 0 bases from J, with 13 bases between. The chain's CDR3 is CASSLNLGRDSGANVLTF. As DNA, the CDR3 is TGTGCCAGCAGCTTAAATCTCGGCAGGGACTCTGGGGCCAACGTCCTGACTTTC.

This chain uses TRBV12-3 or TRBV12-4 with TRBJ1-2; possibly TRBD1 for D (5 bases). Between the trimmed V and J ends, which lost 3 bases and 8 bases, there was a span of 10 bases. This CDR3 region has 12 residues. CDR3 in DNA: TGTGCCAGCAGTTTGATCGCAGGGGGCTACACCTTC. This gives the protein CASSLIAGGYTF.

This clonotype has a count of ten or more. The V and J genes are TRBV11-2 and TRBJ2-1, with 7 bases identical to TRBD1. V was clipped by 1 base and J by 5 bases; unmatched bases: 5. This CDR3 has 15 amino acids. Germline CDR1 and CDR2: SGHAT and FQNNGV. The CDR3 DNA is TGTGCCAGCAGCTTAGGGGCAGGGGGAAACAATGAGCAGTTCTTC. Translation: CASSLGAGGNNEQFF.

This clonotype was seen more than once but under ten times. One end of the junction does not line up with germline, which may come from a read error. The V call is TRBV6-2 or TRBV6-3, the J call TRBJ2-5; D is ambiguous. From germline, CDR1 is MNHEY and CDR2 SVGEGT. The CDR3 consists of 13 residues. CDR3 bases: TGTGCCAGCAGTGACTCCCACAAAGAGACCCAGTACTTC. Its translation: CASSDSHKETQYF.

This clonotype has only a few counts. The CDR3 loop is CSAQIPQDFEQYF. The CDR3 DNA follows: TGCAGTGCCCAAATCCCTCAGGATTTCGAGCAGTACTTC. The chain is built from TRBV20-1 and TRBJ2-7; D call uncertain. V lost 6 bases and J lost 6, with 18 bases in between. Germline loops: CDR1 DFQATT, CDR2 SNEGSKA (reference sequence). CDR3 length: 13 residues.

V is TRBV7-2 and J is TRBJ1-3, with D unresolved. Per germline, CDR1 SGHTA and CDR2 FQGNSA. V lost 5 bases and J 1 base, leaving 9 bases between the germline ends. CDR3 length: 14 residues. The DNA for the CDR3 is TGTGCCAGCAGCCCCCTTGTTTCTGGAAACACCATATATTTT. Amino acid sequence: CASSPLVSGNTIYF.

This clonotype came up many times. The CDR3 is CASSSYRRGSDTQYF. The CDR3 nucleotides are TGTGCCAGCAGTTCGTACCGTAGGGGATCAGATACGCAGTATTTT. The V and J genes are TRBV6-2 or TRBV6-3 and TRBJ2-3; weak D call: TRBD1 (5 bases). This CDR3 region has 15 residues. Germline CDR1 MNHEY, CDR2 SVGEGT. V dropped 4 bases and J dropped 4 bases, with 15 bases sitting between them.

This clonotype was counted a few times. For the CDR3, the DNA is TGCGCCAGCAGCTTAGGACTAGCGGGAGGGGCAGGGCAGTTCTTC. Translation gives CASSLGLAGGAGQFF. V usage is TRBV5-1 and J usage is TRBJ2-1; 15 nucleotides line up with TRBD2. Germline values: CDR1 SGHRS, CDR2 YFSETQ. V was clipped by 2 bases and J by 12 bases; unmatched bases: 6. The CDR3 runs to 15 residues.

This rearrangement joins TRBV5-1 to TRBJ2-3; D gene unclear. Trimming took 4 bases from V and 2 from J, leaving 11 bases between them. The germline gives CDR1 SGHRS, CDR2 YFSETQ. This CDR3 comprises 14 residues. The CDR3 reads CASSIAVDTDTQYF. The CDR3 nucleotides are TGCGCCAGCAGCATCGCGGTAGACACAGATACGCAGTATTTT.

The chain has TRBV5-1 and TRBJ2-2, with D maybe TRBD2 (6 bases). V was pared by 1 base and J by 8 bases, with 15 bases between. The CDR3 spans 15 residues. Germline CDR1 reads SGHRS; CDR2 reads YFSETQ. The CDR3 sequence is CASSLWRDPRGELFF. The CDR3, as DNA: TGCGCCAGCAGCTTGTGGCGGGACCCCAGGGGGGAGCTGTTTTTT.

The chain uses TRBV7-2 and TRBJ1-3; D gene uncertain. Germline values: CDR1 SGHTA, CDR2 FQGNSA. Trimming cost V 3 bases and J 3 bases, with 6 bases left between them. The CDR3 length is 13 residues. CDR3 amino acids: CASSFGFGNTIYF. DNA for the CDR3: TGTGCCAGCAGCTTCGGTTTTGGAAACACCATATATTTT. Based on the CDR3 plus reference TRBV7-2 and TRBJ1-3, the full variable domain is GAGVSQSPSNKVTEKGKDVELRCDPISGHTALYWYRQSLGQGLEFLIYFQGNSAPDKSGLPSDRFSAERTGGSVSTLTIQRTQQEDSAVYLCASSFGFGNTIYFGEGSWLTVV.

Remarks on this clonotype: Lacking the conserved final phenylalanine or tryptophan, this CDR3 likely reflects a read error. V usage is TRBV27 and J usage is TRBJ2-7; 12 nucleotides line up with TRBD2. Germline V lookup: CDR1 MNHEY, CDR2 SMNVEV (reference sequence). J was trimmed by 3 bases and V by 6 bases; bases with no gene match: 9. The CDR3 length is 16 residues. The chain's CDR3 is CASSRTRTSGIYEQYL. In DNA form, the CDR3 reads TGTGCCAGCAGCCGAACCCGGACTAGCGGGATCTACGAGCAGTACCTC.

The chain links TRBV4-3 to TRBJ2-2, with 8 bases identical to TRBD1. This CDR3 is built from 17 residues. Trimming took 3 bases from V and 6 from J; bases not matched to a gene: 12. Germline V lookup: CDR1 LGHNA, CDR2 YSLEER. The DNA for the CDR3 is TGCGCCAGCAGCCAGTCGGGCGGGCAGGGGGCTTCCGGGGAGCTGTTTTTT. It encodes CASSQSGGQGASGELFF.

J is TRBJ2-3 and V is TRBV24-1; 8 bases line up with TRBD2. Germline lookup yields CDR1 KGHDR and CDR2 SFDVKD. Trimming cost V 11 bases and J 2 bases; bases outside gene matches: 14. The CDR3 is made up of 16 amino acids. As DNA, the CDR3 is TGTGCCAGCTCCGAAGGTGCGGGAGGCCTCACAGATACGCAGTATTTT. It specifies CASSEGAGGLTDTQYF.

This clonotype showed up many times. J is TRBJ2-1 and V is TRBV5-1; 15 nucleotides align to TRBD2. V lost 4 bases, J lost 8 bases, and 10 bases stayed unmatched. Germline assignment: CDR1 SGHRS and CDR2 YFSETQ. The CDR3 spans 17 residues. The CDR3 reads CASSLPGLAGGSDEQFF. In nucleotides, the CDR3 is TGCGCCAGCAGCCTCCCGGGACTAGCGGGAGGTAGCGATGAGCAGTTCTTC.

In regard to this clonotype: One end of the junction is discordant with germline, which a read error may explain. The chain has TRBV4-3 and TRBJ2-3, with D perhaps TRBD2 (6 bases). Germline values: CDR1 LGHNA, CDR2 YSLEER. The length of the CDR3 is 10 residues. The CDR3 protein is CASSQDLAGF. CDR3 nucleotide sequence: TGCGCCAGCAGCCAAGATCTTGCGGGGTTT.

This clonotype was seen only a few times. The chain employs TRBV4-2 and TRBJ1-5; 8 bases align to TRBD1. Germline lookup yields CDR1 LGHNA and CDR2 YNFKEQ. Losses at the gene ends were 0 bases for V and 4 bases for J; bases not matched to a gene: 2. This CDR3 is built from 15 residues. CDR3 region: CASSQDGQGNQPQHF. The CDR3 DNA reads TGTGCCAGCAGCCAAGATGGACAGGGAAATCAGCCCCAGCATTTT.

Only a few counts were recorded for this clonotype. V is TRBV3-1 and J is TRBJ2-7, with D perhaps TRBD2 (5 bases). CDR1 is LGHDT, CDR2 YNNKEL, per germline (reference sequence). Trimming took off 1 base at V and 5 bases at J, with 12 bases between the two ends. There are 14 residues in the CDR3. The CDR3 region is CASSQVLGRDEQYF. Written as DNA, the CDR3 is TGTGCCAGCAGCCAAGTCTTAGGGCGGGACGAGCAGTACTTC.

V usage is TRBV3-1 and J usage is TRBJ1-1, with D uncertain. The ends were cut back, 1 base at V and 1 base at J, with 7 bases in the middle. The germline V gene has CDR1 LGHDT and CDR2 YNNKEL (reference sequence). The length of the CDR3 is 14 residues. Written as DNA, the CDR3 is TGTGCCAGCAGCCAAGGAGGACGGAACACTGAAGCTTTCTTT. Its translation is CASSQGGRNTEAFF.

The chain recombines TRBV20-1 with TRBJ1-6; no definite D call. The CDR3 extends over 14 amino acids. Trimming shortened V by 3 bases and J by 7 bases, and 13 bases separated the two germline ends. Germline lookup yields CDR1 DFQATT and CDR2 SNEGSKA (reference sequence). The CDR3 loop reads CSASPGASNSPLHF. The CDR3 region has the DNA TGCAGTGCTAGTCCGGGCGCGTCAAATTCACCCCTCCACTTT.

The J gene is TRBJ2-1, the V gene TRBV6-2 or TRBV6-3, with 12 bases matching TRBD2. After removal of 6 bases from V and 4 bases from J, the junction contained 7 bases not matched to a gene. The CDR3 covers 16 residues. CDR1 is MNHEY and CDR2 is SVGEGT in the germline V gene. In DNA, the CDR3 is TGTGCCAGCAGCATACCCCTAGCGGGAGGGTACAATGAGCAGTTCTTC. Protein product: CASSIPLAGGYNEQFF.

This clonotype came up many times. The chain links TRBV24-1 to TRBJ1-5, with D maybe TRBD1 (6 bases). This CDR3 comprises 15 residues. V was clipped by 3 bases and J by 7 bases, with 15 bases between them. Looked up from germline, CDR1 is KGHDR and CDR2 is SFDVKD. The CDR3 DNA sequence: TGTGCCACCAGTGATCAAGGGGGGGCGAACCAGCCCCAGCATTTT. Its protein product is CATSDQGGANQPQHF.

This sequence joins TRBV5-1 and TRBJ2-5; D gene unclear. V was shortened by 1 base and J by 5 bases, with 18 bases between the two germline ends. Germline V lookup: CDR1 SGHRS, CDR2 YFSETQ. The CDR3 covers 16 residues. The CDR3 DNA reads TGCGCCAGCAGCTTGATTCCTTCTGGGTTCGGGGAGACCCAGTACTTC. Protein product: CASSLIPSGFGETQYF.

This clonotype was recorded at least ten times. The chain combines TRBV12-3 or TRBV12-4 with TRBJ2-3, with D perhaps TRBD2 (5 bases). The V end was cut by 2 bases, the J end by 2 bases, with 8 bases between. The CDR3 totals 14 residues. Here the CDR3 DNA reads TGTGCCAGCAGTTTAAGCGGAACCACAGATACGCAGTATTTT. Its protein product is CASSLSGTTDTQYF.